This TCR beta chain was identified during a study of human T cells and chemical hapten exposure. Time point defined: patch test 3, about 24 weeks after DPC sensitization. The treatment denotes: therapeutic diphenylcyclopropenone sensitization with weekly scalp DPC. A few counts support this clonotype. TCRdb called the RACE reads again in MiXCR, with one record for every CDR3 protein. The sample has approximately 50,000 distinct CDR3 sequences, 9.9% seen once. CDR1 and CDR2 from the germline V gene are DFQATT and SNEGSKA (reference sequence). This CDR3 comprises 12 residues. With V trimmed by 5 bases and J by 1 base, 0 bases remained unmatched.

Sample: whole blood, taken in connection with sensitization to the hapten diphenylcyclopropenone (DPC). This TCR came from a woman aged 40 to 55 with alopecia areata. Some clones in this sample may be carry-over from other donors' samples. The chain uses TRBV20-1 and TRBJ1-1; 8 bases are shared with TRBD1. CDR3 sequence (DNA): TGCAGTGCTGGACAGGGGAACACTGAAGCTTTCTTT. Translated, it gives CSAGQGNTEAFF.